These 27 T cell receptor beta chains share one sample of origin, sequenced in a study of blood T cell repertoires in COVID-19. The protocol was immunoSEQ multiplex PCR, while the TCRdb copy is restricted to in-frame clones and leaves out a portion. This table has about 190,000 clones, around 80% appearing once. Sequencing input: peripheral blood. Receptor source: a human donor in a cohort sampled during active COVID-19.

The rearrangement joins TRBV2 to TRBJ1-2, with a possible D match to TRBD1 (5 bases). Germline V gene lookup returns CDR1 SNHLY and CDR2 FYNNEI. There are 11 residues in the CDR3. In DNA, the CDR3 is TGTGCGAACGTTCGGGGGAACGGCTACACCTTC. Translating gives CANVRGNGYTF.

The V call is TRBV19, the J call TRBJ1-2; perhaps TRBD1 as D (5 bases). Germline V gives CDR1 LNHDA, CDR2 SQIVND (reference sequence). The CDR3 extends over 15 amino acids. Trimming removed 1 base at V and 6 bases at J, with 15 bases between. CDR3 coding DNA: TGTGCCAGTAGTATAGTATCGGGGACTAGTAATGGCTACACCTTC. This gives the protein CASSIVSGTSNGYTF.

V and J are TRBV3-1 (or the pseudogene TRBV3-2) and TRBJ2-7; D ambiguous. The germline V gene encodes CDR1 LGHDT and CDR2 YNNKEL (reference sequence). The CDR3 has 15 amino acids. Trimming shortened V by 1 base and J by 5 bases, and 15 bases separated the two germline ends. In DNA, the CDR3 is TGTGCCAGCAGCCAAGGTTCTATCGGTGTCCACGAGCAGTACGTC. This encodes CASSQGSIGVHEQYV.

DNA of the CDR3: TGTGCCAGCAGCTTAAAAGTTTCCATACATTCCGGGGAGCTGTTTTTT. It encodes CASSLKVSIHSGELFF. The gene calls are TRBV5-4 and TRBJ2-2; D remains ambiguous. CDR1 is SGHNT and CDR2 is YYREEE in the germline V gene (reference sequence). The CDR3 is 16 amino acids. Trimming shortened V by 2 bases and J by 6 bases, and 17 bases separated the two germline ends.

The gene calls are TRBV19 and TRBJ1-2; tentatively, D is TRBD1 (5 bases). This CDR3 comprises 13 residues. Germline lookup yields CDR1 LNHDA and CDR2 SQIVND (reference sequence). With 6 bases removed from V and 8 bases from J, the gap between germline ends came to 16 bases. This chain's CDR3 is CASRPGGASGYTF. DNA of the CDR3: TGTGCCAGTAGGCCAGGCGGGGCGTCCGGCTACACCTTC.

The chain joins TRBV19 to TRBJ2-6; TRBD2 is a possible D gene (6 bases). Deletions cut 8 bases from V and 4 bases from J, with 12 bases between. CDR1 LNHDA and CDR2 SQIVND come from the germline V gene (reference sequence). This CDR3 has 14 residues. The CDR3 spells CASRRGAGANVLTF. The CDR3 DNA reads TGTGCCAGTCGGCGGGGTGCCGGGGCCAACGTCCTGACTTTC. Using reference TRBV19 and TRBJ2-6 for the parts outside the CDR3, the full variable domain is DGGITQSPKYLFRKEGQNVTLSCEQNLNHDAMYWYRQDPGQGLRLIYYSQIVNDFQKGDIAEGYSVSREKKESFPLTVTSAQKNPTAFYLCASRRGAGANVLTFGAGSRLTVL.

The chain is built from TRBV5-1 and TRBJ2-7; TRBD2 might be the D (5 bases). Trimming stripped 0 bases from V and 5 bases from J, with 15 bases between. Looked up from germline, CDR1 is SGHRS and CDR2 is YFSETQ. The CDR3 sequence is 15 residues long. The CDR3 is CASSLDSGSMDEQYF. The CDR3 coding sequence is TGCGCCAGCAGCTTGGACTCGGGGTCCATGGACGAGCAGTACTTC.

This clone appeared once. The chain recombines TRBV5-5 with TRBJ1-1; D is unresolved. V was pared by 5 bases and J by 11 bases, with 13 bases between. This CDR3 has 11 amino acids. CDR1 SGHKS and CDR2 YYEKEE come from the germline V gene (reference sequence). Here the CDR3 DNA reads TGTGCCAGCAGGGAGGGAGTCGACGCTTTCTTT. Its translation: CASREGVDAFF.

The chain combines TRBV20-1 with TRBJ1-5, with D perhaps matching TRBD1 (6 bases). This CDR3 region has 15 residues. Germline CDR1 is DFQATT and CDR2 is SNEGSKA (reference sequence). The ends were cut back, 3 bases at V and 0 bases at J, with 12 bases in the middle. CDR3: CSASGIGGSNQPQHF. CDR3 sequence (DNA): TGCAGTGCTAGTGGTATAGGGGGTAGCAATCAGCCCCAGCATTTT.

This chain connects TRBV10-3 to TRBJ2-3; 8 bases are shared with TRBD2. Losses at the gene ends were 6 bases for V and 12 bases for J; bases not matched to a gene: 5. This CDR3 contains 11 residues. The germline V gene encodes CDR1 ENHRY and CDR2 SYGVKD. This CDR3 is CAIRERENQYF. CDR3 sequence (DNA): TGTGCCATCAGGGAGCGGGAGAATCAGTATTTT.

The chain employs TRBV7-9 and TRBJ2-5; D not resolved. CDR1 is SEHNR and CDR2 is FQNEAQ in the germline V gene (reference sequence). This CDR3 comprises 11 residues. Trimming left V 8 bases short and J 5 bases short, with 9 bases between. Here the CDR3 DNA reads TGTGCCAGCGGTACGAGGGAGACCCAGTACTTC. Its protein product is CASGTRETQYF.

This clone was seen just once. The gene calls are TRBV5-1 and TRBJ2-1, with TRBD1 identical over 9 bases. Trimming took 4 bases from V and 5 from J; bases not matched to a gene: 10. The CDR3 has 16 amino acids. CDR1 is SGHRS and CDR2 is YFSETQ in the germline V gene. In DNA, the CDR3 is TGCGCCAGCAGCGCCGGAGCAGGGACAGGGAACAATGAGCAGTTCTTC. Its translation is CASSAGAGTGNNEQFF.

The CDR3 DNA is TGCGCCAGCAGCCAAGCCGGAACTGACTTCTCCTACGAGCAGTACTTC. It yields the protein CASSQAGTDFSYEQYF. V usage is TRBV4-1 and J usage is TRBJ2-7; D is unclear. Between the trimmed V and J ends, which lost 1 base and 0 bases, there was a span of 13 bases. The CDR3 has 16 residues. CDR1 and CDR2 from the germline V gene are MGHRA and YSYEKL.

The genes are TRBV3-1 (or the pseudogene TRBV3-2) and TRBJ1-2, with TRBD1 matching 9 bases. There are 18 residues in the CDR3. CDR1 is LGHDT and CDR2 is YNNKEL in the germline V gene (reference sequence). V trimming: 3 bases; J trimming: 6 bases; junction bases outside the gene matches: 17. Here the CDR3 reads CASSQNSWGQGRGNGYTF. CDR3 bases: TGTGCCAGCAGCCAGAACTCATGGGGACAGGGCAGGGGGAATGGCTACACCTTC.

The chain recombines TRBV3-1 (or the pseudogene TRBV3-2) with TRBJ1-1; D gene ambiguous. The CDR3 contains 13 residues. V was clipped by 4 bases and J by 7 bases, with 13 bases between them. Germline CDR1 LGHDT, CDR2 YNNKEL (reference sequence). In nucleotides, the CDR3 is TGTGCCAGCAGCCGAGAGGACTACTTTGAAGCTTTCTTT. This sequence encodes CASSREDYFEAFF.

This chain joins TRBV5-1 and TRBJ2-5, with a possible D match to TRBD2 (7 bases). This CDR3 contains 14 residues. V was trimmed by 0 bases and J by 5 bases, leaving 11 bases between them. Germline lookup yields CDR1 SGHRS and CDR2 YFSETQ. As DNA, the CDR3 is TGCGCCAGCAGCTTGGTCGGGGGGCTTGAGACCCAGTACTTC. Residues: CASSLVGGLETQYF.

In this sample, this clone turned up once. The rearrangement links TRBV3-1 (or the pseudogene TRBV3-2) to TRBJ2-1, with TRBD2 matching 10 bases. There are 16 residues in the CDR3. CDR1 and CDR2 (germline): LGHDT, YNNKEL (reference sequence). V shed 0 bases, J shed 6 bases, and the junction held 5 bases outside the gene matches. CDR3: CASSQDHSGRANEQFF. The CDR3 DNA reads TGTGCCAGCAGCCAAGATCACAGCGGGAGGGCCAATGAGCAGTTCTTC.

The chain carries TRBV7-9 and TRBJ1-4, with D tentatively TRBD1 (5 bases). V gave up 7 bases and J gave up 5 bases, with 14 bases separating them. This CDR3 region has 14 residues. The germline gives CDR1 SEHNR, CDR2 FQNEAQ (reference sequence). The CDR3 DNA sequence: TGTGCCAGCACCTTCGACAGCCTAAATGAAAAACTGTTTTTT. Amino acids: CASTFDSLNEKLFF.

V and J are TRBV5-1 and TRBJ1-1; 7 bases align to TRBD1. Germline loops: CDR1 SGHRS, CDR2 YFSETQ. This CDR3 spans 15 amino acids. V was clipped by 4 bases and J by 10 bases; unmatched bases: 16. DNA for the CDR3: TGCGCCAGCAGCCGACAGGGCCTAATGGAGGGTGGAGCTTTCTTT. Translated: CASSRQGLMEGGAFF. The full variable domain, completed using reference TRBV5-1 and TRBJ1-1, is KAGVTQTPRYLIKTRGQQVTLSCSPISGHRSVSWYQQTPGQGLQFLFEYFSETQRNKGNFPGRFSGRQFSNSRSEMNVSTLELGDSALYLCASSRQGLMEGGAFFGQGTRLTVV.

The chain has TRBV10-1 and TRBJ2-3, with D possibly being TRBD1 (7 bases). The germline CDR1 and CDR2 sequences are WNHNN and SYGVQD (reference sequence). This CDR3 comprises 14 residues. V gave up 6 bases and J gave up 1 base, with 11 bases separating them. CDR3 amino acids: CASSRGVGTDTQYF. The CDR3 DNA reads TGCGCCAGCAGCAGGGGGGTAGGCACAGATACGCAGTATTTT.

V and J are TRBV4-2 and TRBJ2-1, with a tentative D call TRBD2 (6 bases). With 1 base removed from V and 0 bases from J, the gap between germline ends came to 16 bases. This CDR3 spans 18 amino acids. Germline-derived CDR1 and CDR2 are LGHNA and YNFKEQ. The CDR3 nucleotides are TGTGCCAGCAGCCAAGTAGTGGGCGGCGGGGACTCCTACAATGAGCAGTTCTTC. This codes for CASSQVVGGGDSYNEQFF.

CDR3 loop: CASSELAGGRGTQYF. Written as DNA, the CDR3 is TGTGCCAGCAGCGAACTAGCGGGGGGCCGTGGGACCCAGTACTTC. The chain links TRBV2 to TRBJ2-5; 12 bases align to TRBD2. There are 15 residues in the CDR3. The germline V gene has CDR1 SNHLY and CDR2 FYNNEI. V trimming: 6 bases; J trimming: 7 bases; junction bases outside the gene matches: 9.

This clone has only one observation. This sequence joins TRBV19 and TRBJ2-4; D is unresolved. The V and J ends lost 8 bases and 8 bases respectively, with 13 bases between them. The CDR3 covers 12 residues. Germline assignment: CDR1 LNHDA and CDR2 SQIVND (reference sequence). The CDR3 loop reads CASSYKEDIQYF. The CDR3 coding sequence is TGTGCCAGTTCCTATAAAGAAGACATTCAGTACTTC.

Only one count was recorded for this clone. The CDR3 protein is CSANIPEQYV. The CDR3 DNA follows: TGCAGTGCTAATATTCCCGAGCAGTACGTC. The chain recombines TRBV20-1 with TRBJ2-7; D is unresolved. This CDR3 comprises 10 residues. V shed 4 bases and J shed 6 bases, with 7 bases lying between them. Per the germline V gene, CDR1 is DFQATT and CDR2 is SNEGSKA (reference sequence).

This rearrangement joins TRBV9 to TRBJ2-5; D gene ambiguous. The CDR3 has 15 amino acids. Trimming removed 0 bases at V and 2 bases at J, with 11 bases between. Per germline, CDR1 SGDLS and CDR2 YYNGEE. CDR3 residues: CASSVAVQDQETQYF. CDR3 DNA: TGTGCCAGCAGCGTAGCCGTGCAGGATCAAGAGACCCAGTACTTC.

The table lists this clone with a count of one. The chain links TRBV5-1 to TRBJ1-3; 8 nucleotides match TRBD1. V gave up 3 bases and J gave up 4 bases; unmatched junction bases: 6. Germline CDR1 and CDR2: SGHRS and YFSETQ. The CDR3 loop spans 15 amino acids. CDR3 nucleotides: TGCGCCAGCAGCTCCCAGGGGGCACGAGGAAACACCATATATTTT. The encoded protein is CASSSQGARGNTIYF.

The CDR3 reads CASSFSPSGDSYEQYV. The DNA for the CDR3 is TGTGCCAGCAGCTTTAGTCCCTCAGGGGACTCCTACGAGCAGTACGTC. The rearrangement uses TRBV11-2 and TRBJ2-7, with D perhaps matching TRBD1 (6 bases). CDR1 and CDR2 from the germline V gene are SGHAT and FQNNGV. V was cut by 3 bases and J by 0 bases, with 15 bases left in between. CDR3 length equals 16 residues.